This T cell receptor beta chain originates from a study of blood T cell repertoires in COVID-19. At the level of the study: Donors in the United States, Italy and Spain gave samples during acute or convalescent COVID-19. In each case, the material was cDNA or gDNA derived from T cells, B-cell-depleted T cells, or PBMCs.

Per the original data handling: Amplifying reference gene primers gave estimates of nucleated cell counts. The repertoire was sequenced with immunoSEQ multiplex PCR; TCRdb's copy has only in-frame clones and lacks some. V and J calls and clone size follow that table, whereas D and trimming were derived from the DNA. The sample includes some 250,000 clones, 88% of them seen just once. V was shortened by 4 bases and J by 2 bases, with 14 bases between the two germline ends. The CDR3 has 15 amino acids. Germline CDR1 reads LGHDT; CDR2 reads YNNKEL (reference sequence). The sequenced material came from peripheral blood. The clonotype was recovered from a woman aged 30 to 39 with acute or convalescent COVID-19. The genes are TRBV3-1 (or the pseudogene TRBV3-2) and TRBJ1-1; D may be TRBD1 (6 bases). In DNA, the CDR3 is TGTGCCAGCAGCCGTTGGACAGAACTTAACACTGAAGCTTTCTTT. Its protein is CASSRWTELNTEAFF.